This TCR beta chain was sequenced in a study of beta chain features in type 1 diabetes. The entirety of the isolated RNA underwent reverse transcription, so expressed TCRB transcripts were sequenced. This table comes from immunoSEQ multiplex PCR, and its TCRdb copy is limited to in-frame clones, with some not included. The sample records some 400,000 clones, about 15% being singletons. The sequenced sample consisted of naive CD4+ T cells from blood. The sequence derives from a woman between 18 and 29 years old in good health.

CDR3 in DNA: TGCAGCGGGGGACAGGGTGACATCTATGGCTACACCTTC. Its translation is CSGGQGDIYGYTF. V gene TRBV29-1 combines with J gene TRBJ1-2, with 9 nucleotides matching TRBD1. CDR3 length: 13 residues. The V segment lost 7 bases and the J segment 4 bases; nucleotides outside the gene matches: 7. The germline V gene encodes CDR1 SQVTM and CDR2 ANQGSEA.